This TCR beta chain was captured by sequencing in a study of PD-1 blockade in classical Hodgkin lymphoma. The study, taken as a whole, reports: It was among complete responders that baseline diversity resembled that of newly diagnosed patients.

With regard to this clone: Its matching antigen is unknown.

Regarding time point: cycle 4 day 1 (C4D1), after 5 to 7 weeks of nivolumab. All trial patients relapsed after autologous stem cell transplantation. This table comes from immunoSEQ multiplex PCR, and its TCRdb copy is limited to in-frame clones, with some not included. The sample shows about 38,000 clones, over 70% of them seen only once. Germline V lookup: CDR1 LNHDA, CDR2 SQIVND (reference sequence). With 3 bases removed from V and 0 bases from J, the gap between germline ends came to 6 bases. The length of the CDR3 is 15 residues. This chain connects TRBV19 to TRBJ1-6; D is undetermined. Material: peripheral blood mononuclear cells (PBMCs), obtained before the fourth cycle of nivolumab. The source is a human donor with classical Hodgkin lymphoma. CDR3 DNA sequence: TGTGCCAGTAGTATTCAGGTCTCCTATAATTCACCCCTCCACTTT. It encodes CASSIQVSYNSPLHF.